These 20 T cell receptor beta chains came from one sample sequenced in a study of T cell responses to AZD1222 COVID-19 vaccine. The repertoire was sequenced with immunoSEQ multiplex PCR; TCRdb's copy has only in-frame clones and lacks some. Of about 130,000 clones in the sample, over 75% are singletons; the top ten hold 6.9%. The specimen comprised peripheral blood, sampled on day 0 of AZD1222 vaccination. The receptors shown here come from an adult in good health.

This chain joins TRBV15 and TRBJ2-3, with a tentative D call TRBD2 (5 bases). Germline CDR1 reads LNHNV; CDR2 reads YYDKDF (reference sequence). This CDR3 has 13 amino acids. The V end was cut by 9 bases, the J end by 0 bases, with 10 bases between. CDR3 loop: CATRTGSTDTQYF. DNA for the CDR3: TGTGCCACGAGGACGGGGAGCACAGATACGCAGTATTTT.

This chain links TRBV14 with TRBJ2-3; D gene unclear. Germline V gene sequence: CDR1 SGHDN, CDR2 FVKESK. This CDR3 contains 15 residues. The V end lost 1 base, the J end lost 0 bases, and 8 bases lay between the germline ends. The CDR3 here is CASSQVRPSTDTQYF. In DNA, the CDR3 is TGTGCCAGCAGCCAAGTTCGTCCTAGCACAGATACGCAGTATTTT.

The chain is built from TRBV19 and TRBJ2-1; 10 bases line up with TRBD1. The V segment lost 11 bases and the J segment 9 bases; nucleotides outside the gene matches: 10. CDR1 is LNHDA and CDR2 is SQIVND in the germline V gene (reference sequence). There are 13 residues in the CDR3. CDR3 sequence: CASGDRGLGEQFF. The CDR3, as DNA: TGTGCCTCAGGAGACAGGGGGCTAGGTGAGCAGTTCTTC. Drawing the rest from reference TRBV19 and TRBJ2-1, the complete variable domain is DGGITQSPKYLFRKEGQNVTLSCEQNLNHDAMYWYRQDPGQGLRLIYYSQIVNDFQKGDIAEGYSVSREKKESFPLTVTSAQKNPTAFYLCASGDRGLGEQFFGPGTRLTVL.

V usage is TRBV7-2 and J usage is TRBJ1-2; D is unresolved. The V and J ends lost 1 base and 6 bases respectively, with 12 bases between them. The germline V gene has CDR1 SGHTA and CDR2 FQGNSA. The CDR3 sequence is 14 residues long. CDR3 sequence (DNA): TGTGCCAGCAGCTTAGGGCCGACCCACGATGGCTACACCTTC. Translating gives CASSLGPTHDGYTF.

In nucleotides, the CDR3 is TGTGCCATCAATCCGGGACAGGGACGCTATGGCTACACCTTC. Translation: CAINPGQGRYGYTF. V and J are TRBV10-3 and TRBJ1-2; 9 nucleotides match TRBD1. Trimming cost V 7 bases and J 4 bases; bases outside gene matches: 7. The length of the CDR3 is 14 residues. Looked up from germline, CDR1 is ENHRY and CDR2 is SYGVKD.

The genes are TRBV30 and TRBJ2-7; TRBD1 aligns across 7 bases. V was pared by 1 base and J by 10 bases, with 4 bases of the junction left unmatched. From germline, CDR1 is GTSNPN and CDR2 SVGIG (reference sequence). This CDR3 comprises 11 residues. CDR3 DNA sequence: TGTGCCTGGAGTGGACAGGGTCGCCAGTACTTC. Protein product: CAWSGQGRQYF.

In nucleotides, the CDR3 is TGTGCCAGCAGCGTAGGGGCCGGTAACTATGGCTACACCTTC. Translation: CASSVGAGNYGYTF. This chain links TRBV7-2 with TRBJ1-2; weak D call: TRBD1 (5 bases). This CDR3 is built from 14 residues. Trimming cost V 5 bases and J 1 base, with 11 bases left between them. Germline V gene sequence: CDR1 SGHTA, CDR2 FQGNSA.

V gene TRBV11-2 combines with J gene TRBJ2-2, with a weak D call TRBD2 (5 bases). The germline V gene encodes CDR1 SGHAT and CDR2 FQNNGV. V was trimmed by 6 bases and J by 1 base, leaving 12 bases between them. The CDR3 contains 15 residues. The CDR3 nucleotides are TGTGCCAGCAGGACGAGGGCAGGGAACACCGGGGAGCTGTTTTTT. This codes for CASRTRAGNTGELFF.

This chain links TRBV10-3 with TRBJ2-7; TRBD2 agrees at 7 bases. With V trimmed by 6 bases and J by 6 bases, 14 bases remained unmatched. The germline gives CDR1 ENHRY, CDR2 SYGVKD. This CDR3 has 15 residues. This chain's CDR3 is CAISDPGTTAGEQYF. The CDR3, as DNA: TGTGCCATCAGCGACCCCGGGACTACCGCCGGCGAGCAGTACTTC.

This clone was seen only a few times. The V and J genes are TRBV5-6 and TRBJ2-1; tentative D call: TRBD2 (6 bases). Trimming shortened V by 2 bases and J by 0 bases, and 9 bases separated the two germline ends. The V gene's germline CDR1 is SGHDT and CDR2 YYEEEE. This CDR3 spans 15 amino acids. The CDR3 DNA reads TGTGCCAGCAGCTTCCGGGGGAGCTCCTACAATGAGCAGTTCTTC. Encoded protein: CASSFRGSSYNEQFF.

The rearrangement uses TRBV5-4 and TRBJ2-1; TRBD2 aligns across 12 bases. Germline V gives CDR1 SGHNT, CDR2 YYREEE (reference sequence). The junction had 0 bases not matched to a gene; V was cut back by 1 base and J by 4 bases. The CDR3 has 15 residues. The CDR3 nucleotides are TGTGCCAGCAGCTTGACTAGCGGGGGGTACAATGAGCAGTTCTTC. Translated, it gives CASSLTSGGYNEQFF.

The V gene is TRBV28, the J gene TRBJ1-4, with a weak D call TRBD1 (6 bases). V was clipped by 6 bases and J by 5 bases, with 16 bases between them. Germline lookup yields CDR1 MDHEN and CDR2 SYDVKM. The CDR3 runs to 15 residues. CDR3 sequence (DNA): TGTGCCAGCAGACCCGGGGGGGCAGCAAATGAAAAACTGTTTTTT. Translated: CASRPGGAANEKLFF.

The CDR3 coding sequence is TGTGCCAGCAGCTTAGTTCACACCTATAATTCACCCCTCCACTTT. Translation gives CASSLVHTYNSPLHF. The chain carries TRBV7-2 and TRBJ1-6; unclear D gene. Between the trimmed V and J ends, which lost 1 base and 2 bases, there was a span of 6 bases. The germline gives CDR1 SGHTA, CDR2 FQGNSA. This CDR3 contains 15 residues.

This sequence joins TRBV6-5 and TRBJ1-6, with 7 bases fitting TRBD1. Losses at the gene ends were 5 bases for V and 9 bases for J; bases not matched to a gene: 1. Germline-derived CDR1 and CDR2 are MNHEY and SVGAGI. The CDR3 length is 12 residues. The CDR3 DNA reads TGTGCCAGCAGTCCAGGGGGTTCACCCCTCCACTTT. Its translation: CASSPGGSPLHF.

The chain recombines TRBV5-4 with TRBJ1-3; 8 bases are a match to TRBD1. CDR3 size: 17 residues. V lost 1 base to trimming and J lost 3 bases; unmatched junction nucleotides: 9. Germline lookup yields CDR1 SGHNT and CDR2 YYREEE (reference sequence). The CDR3 loop is CASSLSPTGGFGNTIYF. CDR3 nucleotide sequence: TGTGCCAGCAGCTTGTCACCCACAGGGGGATTTGGAAACACCATATATTTT. Using reference TRBV5-4 and TRBJ1-3 for the parts outside the CDR3, the full variable domain is ETGVTQSPTHLIKTRGQQVTLRCSSQSGHNTVSWYQQALGQGPQFIFQYYREEENGRGNFPPRFSGLQFPNYSSELNVNALELDDSALYLCASSLSPTGGFGNTIYFGEGSWLTVV.

CDR3 in amino acids: CASSVYNEQFF. CDR3 bases: TGTGCCAGCAGTGTGTACAATGAGCAGTTCTTC. The chain has TRBV12-3 or TRBV12-4 and TRBJ2-1; D is uncertain. V lost 5 bases to trimming and J lost 4 bases, with 3 bases between them. The CDR3 sequence is 11 residues long.

The chain has TRBV6-2 or TRBV6-3 and TRBJ2-7, with D unclear. Germline loops: CDR1 MNHEY, CDR2 SVGEGT. Trimming stripped 6 bases from V and 0 bases from J, with 12 bases between. CDR3 length: 14 amino acids. CDR3 residues: CASSSAVGSYEQYF. CDR3 sequence (DNA): TGTGCCAGCAGCTCCGCGGTAGGCTCCTACGAGCAGTACTTC.

The chain links TRBV5-6 to TRBJ1-4; D uncertain. CDR1 SGHDT and CDR2 YYEEEE come from the germline V gene. The V end lost 2 bases, the J end lost 8 bases, and 16 bases lay between the germline ends. This CDR3 spans 15 amino acids. The CDR3 nucleotides are TGTGCCAGCAGCTTTTGGAATAGGGTGAAGGAAAAACTGTTTTTT. Protein: CASSFWNRVKEKLFF.

This rearrangement joins TRBV19 to TRBJ1-6; no clear D gene. Deletions cut 3 bases from V and 7 bases from J, with 13 bases between. The germline V gene encodes CDR1 LNHDA and CDR2 SQIVND (reference sequence). The CDR3 has 15 residues. This chain's CDR3 is CASSMEGRGNSPLHF. CDR3 sequence (DNA): TGTGCCAGTAGTATGGAGGGTAGAGGGAATTCACCCCTCCACTTT.

This rearrangement joins TRBV18 to TRBJ2-7, with D possibly matching TRBD2 (5 bases). The germline gives CDR1 KGHSH, CDR2 LQKENI. The CDR3 is 14 amino acids. V was cut by 0 bases and J by 4 bases, with 10 bases left in between. As DNA, the CDR3 is TGTGCCAGCTCACCACCTAGCGCGGTTTACGAGCAGTACTTC. This gives the protein CASSPPSAVYEQYF.